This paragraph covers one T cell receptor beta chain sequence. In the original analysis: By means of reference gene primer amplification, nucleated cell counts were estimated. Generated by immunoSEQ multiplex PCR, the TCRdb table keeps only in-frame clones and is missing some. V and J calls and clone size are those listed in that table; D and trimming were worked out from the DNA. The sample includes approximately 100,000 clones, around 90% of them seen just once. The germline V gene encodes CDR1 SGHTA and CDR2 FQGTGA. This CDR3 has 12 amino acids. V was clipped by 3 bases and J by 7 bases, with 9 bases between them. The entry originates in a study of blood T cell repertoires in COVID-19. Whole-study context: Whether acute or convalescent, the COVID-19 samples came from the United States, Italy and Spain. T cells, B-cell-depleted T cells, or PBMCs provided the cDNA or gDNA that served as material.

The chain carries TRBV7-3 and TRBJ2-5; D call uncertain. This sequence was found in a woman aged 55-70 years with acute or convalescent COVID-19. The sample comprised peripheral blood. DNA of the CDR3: TGTGCCAGCAGCTTTCTAGATGGGACCCAGTACTTC. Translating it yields CASSFLDGTQYF.